The rows below give T cell receptor beta chains drawn from one sample of a study of blood T cell repertoires in COVID-19. Produced via immunoSEQ multiplex PCR; TCRdb's table is partial and in-frame only. Here the sample spans tens of thousands of clones, 91% being singletons. Source material: peripheral blood. These receptor sequences come from a man aged 50 to 60 with active COVID-19. The CDR3 runs from the conserved cysteine through the conserved F or W. D genes are given only for firm matches. Some rows mark clone size as missing; the rest say once, few, many or name a class of expanded clone.

clone_size: -; cdr3_length: 16; v_call: TRBV2; d_call: TRBD1; j_call: TRBJ2-2; cdr3_aa: CASRQGLLEHTGELFF; cdr3_nt: TGTGCCAGTCGACAGGGTCTCCTTGAGCACACCGGGGAGCTGTTTTTT
clone_size: -; cdr3_length: 16; v_call: TRBV11-2; d_call: TRBD1; j_call: TRBJ1-1; cdr3_aa: CASSLTSGQGNTEAFF; cdr3_nt: TGTGCCAGCAGCTTAACCTCGGGACAGGGGAACACTGAAGCTTTCTTT
clone_size: -; cdr3_length: 13; v_call: TRBV5-4; d_call: -; j_call: TRBJ2-3; cdr3_aa: CASRRRSGDTQYF; cdr3_nt: TGTGCCAGCCGCAGGAGGTCCGGAGATACGCAGTATTTT
clone_size: -; cdr3_length: 15; v_call: TRBV4-1; d_call: TRBD2; j_call: TRBJ2-5; cdr3_aa: CASSQDGGGLETQYF; cdr3_nt: TGCGCCAGCAGCCAGGATGGCGGGGGATTGGAGACCCAGTACTTC
clone_size: -; cdr3_length: 15; v_call: TRBV4-1; d_call: -; j_call: TRBJ2-3; cdr3_aa: CASSQESTSGQGRYF; cdr3_nt: TGCGCCAGCAGCCAAGAAAGTACGTCTGGGCAGGGGCGATATTTT
clone_size: -; cdr3_length: 17; v_call: TRBV5-8; d_call: -; j_call: TRBJ2-1; cdr3_aa: CASSFAQYRSSYNEQFF; cdr3_nt: TGTGCCAGCAGCTTCGCCCAATACAGGAGCTCCTACAATGAGCAGTTCTTC
clone_size: -; cdr3_length: 13; v_call: TRBV11-3; d_call: -; j_call: TRBJ1-1; cdr3_aa: CASSLDRNTEAFF; cdr3_nt: TGTGCCAGCAGCTTAGACAGGAACACTGAAGCTTTCTTT
clone_size: once; cdr3_length: 13; v_call: TRBV6-2/TRBV6-3; d_call: -; j_call: TRBJ1-2; cdr3_aa: CASSYLGAHGYTF; cdr3_nt: TGTGCCAGCAGTTACTTGGGGGCGCATGGCTACACCTTC
clone_size: -; cdr3_length: 15; v_call: TRBV18; d_call: -; j_call: TRBJ1-1; cdr3_aa: CASSKGVSGNTEAFF; cdr3_nt: TGTGCCAGCTCAAAAGGAGTTAGCGGGAACACTGAAGCTTTCTTT
clone_size: -; cdr3_length: 19; v_call: TRBV3-1/TRBV3-2; d_call: TRBD2; j_call: TRBJ2-2; cdr3_aa: CASSQDRLAGIANTGELFF; cdr3_nt: TGTGCCAGCAGCCAAGACAGACTAGCGGGAATCGCGAACACCGGGGAGCTGTTTTTT
clone_size: -; cdr3_length: 15; v_call: TRBV6-4; d_call: -; j_call: TRBJ1-6; cdr3_aa: CATPPTGFYNSPLHF; cdr3_nt: TGTGCCACCCCCCCCACAGGGTTCTATAATTCACCCCTCCACTTT
clone_size: -; cdr3_length: 13; v_call: TRBV7-2; d_call: -; j_call: TRBJ1-2; cdr3_aa: CASSLDPGYGYTF; cdr3_nt: TGTGCCAGCAGCTTAGACCCAGGGTATGGCTACACCTTC
clone_size: -; cdr3_length: 13; v_call: TRBV6-5; d_call: -; j_call: TRBJ2-5; cdr3_aa: CASSTDSTGTQYF; cdr3_nt: TGTGCCAGCAGTACCGACTCAACTGGGACCCAGTACTTC
clone_size: -; cdr3_length: 16; v_call: TRBV5-8; d_call: TRBD1; j_call: TRBJ2-5; cdr3_aa: CASRQGKRAYGGTQYF; cdr3_nt: TGTGCCAGCAGACAGGGGAAGAGGGCGTACGGTGGGACCCAGTACTTC
clone_size: -; cdr3_length: 16; v_call: TRBV5-6; d_call: TRBD1; j_call: TRBJ1-5; cdr3_aa: CASSQDRGQSNQPQHF; cdr3_nt: TGTGCCAGCAGCCAGGACAGGGGGCAAAGCAATCAGCCCCAGCATTTT
clone_size: -; cdr3_length: 14; v_call: TRBV7-2; d_call: -; j_call: TRBJ2-7; cdr3_aa: CASSLRGLQNEQYF; cdr3_nt: TGTGCCAGCAGCCTAAGAGGTTTACAAAACGAGCAGTACTTC
clone_size: -; cdr3_length: 16; v_call: TRBV7-9; d_call: -; j_call: TRBJ2-5; cdr3_aa: CASSLAEGGLGETQYF; cdr3_nt: TGTGCCAGCAGCTTGGCCGAGGGCGGCCTAGGGGAGACCCAGTACTTC
clone_size: -; cdr3_length: 16; v_call: TRBV18; d_call: -; j_call: TRBJ2-6; cdr3_aa: CASSPPAGNGANVLTF; cdr3_nt: TGTGCCAGCTCACCCCCGGCAGGGAATGGGGCCAACGTCCTGACTTTC
clone_size: -; cdr3_length: 15; v_call: TRBV10-1; d_call: TRBD1; j_call: TRBJ2-7; cdr3_aa: CATKRGGQGAYEQYF; cdr3_nt: TGCGCCACCAAAAGGGGAGGACAGGGAGCTTACGAGCAGTACTTC
clone_size: -; cdr3_length: 13; v_call: TRBV20-1; d_call: TRBD2; j_call: TRBJ2-5; cdr3_aa: CSASSSGVETQYF; cdr3_nt: TGCAGTGCTAGTTCCAGCGGGGTGGAGACCCAGTACTTC
clone_size: -; cdr3_length: 15; v_call: TRBV5-4; d_call: -; j_call: TRBJ2-7; cdr3_aa: CASSLGRAESYEQYF; cdr3_nt: TGTGCCAGCAGCTTGGGGCGGGCAGAATCCTACGAGCAGTACTTC
clone_size: few; cdr3_length: 14; v_call: TRBV5-1; d_call: -; j_call: TRBJ1-2; cdr3_aa: CASSLVSSNYGYTF; cdr3_nt: TGCGCCAGCAGCTTGGTGTCATCTAACTATGGCTACACCTTC
clone_size: -; cdr3_length: 16; v_call: TRBV7-9; d_call: -; j_call: TRBJ2-3; cdr3_aa: CASSQGVASGTDTQYF; cdr3_nt: TGTGCCAGCAGCCAGGGGGTGGCTAGCGGGACAGATACGCAGTATTTT
clone_size: -; cdr3_length: 16; v_call: TRBV28; d_call: TRBD1; j_call: TRBJ1-1; cdr3_aa: CASSSMGQGRGVRAFF; cdr3_nt: TGTGCCAGCAGTTCAATGGGACAGGGGCGGGGAGTGAGAGCTTTCTTT